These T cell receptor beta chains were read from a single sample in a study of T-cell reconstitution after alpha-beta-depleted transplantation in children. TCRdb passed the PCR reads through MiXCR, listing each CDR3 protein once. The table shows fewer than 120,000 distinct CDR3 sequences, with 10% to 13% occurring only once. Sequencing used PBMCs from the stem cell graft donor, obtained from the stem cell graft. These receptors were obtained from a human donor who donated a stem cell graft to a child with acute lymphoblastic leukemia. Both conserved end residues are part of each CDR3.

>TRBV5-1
CASSLEGTPNQPQHF
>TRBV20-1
CSARSPHRPGKYQPQHF
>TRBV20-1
CSAYGQGEAIASTGELFF
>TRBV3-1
CATSQCHTRSGANVLTF
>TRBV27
CASSVSIDLQETQYF
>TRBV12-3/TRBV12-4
CASRVANTEAFF
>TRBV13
CASSLKVNTIYF
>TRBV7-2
CASSPPGLAGVIDTQYF
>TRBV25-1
CASREGWYEQYF
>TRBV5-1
CASSPGDSRTETQYF
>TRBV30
CAWSVRTDFYGYTF
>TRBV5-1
CASSLSGRDGQETQYF
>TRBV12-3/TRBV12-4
CASSSAGALAGANTGELFF
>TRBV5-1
CASSLPGRWRGTQYF
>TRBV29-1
CSVDGGTDTQYF
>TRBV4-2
CASTYGQLEGNSPLHF
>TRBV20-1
CSARDRKGANAETQYF
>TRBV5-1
CASSLETGPSGANGLTF
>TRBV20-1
CSARAPSLPEKLFF
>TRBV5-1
CASRRGASDEQYF
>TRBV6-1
CASSKPGRYEQYF
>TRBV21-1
CASSNLRQGQETQYF